The entry below gives a single T cell receptor beta chain sequence along with its context. Measured with immunoSEQ multiplex PCR; TCRdb has only the in-frame clones, and not every one. This sample has 150,000 or so clones; approximately 86% occur once, and the top ten carry under 3%. The data are from a study of blood T cell repertoires in COVID-19. The TCR comes from a woman aged 40 to 50 with active or convalescent COVID-19. Specimen: peripheral blood.

The CDR3 DNA sequence: TGTGCCAGCAGTTCGGGACAGATCAAGGAAAAACTGTTTTTT. Translation gives CASSSGQIKEKLFF. The chain links TRBV28 to TRBJ1-4, with TRBD1 matching 7 bases. This CDR3 is built from 14 residues. With V trimmed by 4 bases and J by 8 bases, 7 bases remained unmatched. Germline loops: CDR1 MDHEN, CDR2 SYDVKM.